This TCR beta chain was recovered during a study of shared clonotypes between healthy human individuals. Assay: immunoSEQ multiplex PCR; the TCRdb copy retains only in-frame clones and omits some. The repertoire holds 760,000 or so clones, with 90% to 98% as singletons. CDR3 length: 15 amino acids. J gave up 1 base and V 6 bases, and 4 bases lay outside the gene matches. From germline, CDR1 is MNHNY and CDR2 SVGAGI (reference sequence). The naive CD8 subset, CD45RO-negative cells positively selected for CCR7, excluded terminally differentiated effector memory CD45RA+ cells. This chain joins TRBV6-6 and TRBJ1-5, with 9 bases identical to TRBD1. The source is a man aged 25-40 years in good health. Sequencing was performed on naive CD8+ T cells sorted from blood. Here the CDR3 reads CASRQGAQSNQPQHF. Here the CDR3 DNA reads TGTGCCAGCAGACAGGGGGCTCAGAGCAATCAGCCCCAGCATTTT.